This TCR beta chain stems from a study of control samples from healthy donors and cancer patients. Assay used: immunoSEQ multiplex PCR; TCRdb lists only in-frame clones, some missing. The sample has about 190,000 clones; roughly nine tenths are singletons. V was clipped by 10 bases and J by 0 bases, with 15 bases between them. CDR1 MDHEN and CDR2 SYDVKM come from the germline V gene. There are 14 residues in the CDR3. The sample was blood. V and J are TRBV28 and TRBJ1-2; tentatively, D is TRBD1 (5 bases). This TCR came from a man between 25 and 39 years old in good health. The CDR3 reads CAISQGRPNYGYTF. For the CDR3, the DNA is TGTGCCATCTCCCAGGGCAGGCCTAACTATGGCTACACCTTC.